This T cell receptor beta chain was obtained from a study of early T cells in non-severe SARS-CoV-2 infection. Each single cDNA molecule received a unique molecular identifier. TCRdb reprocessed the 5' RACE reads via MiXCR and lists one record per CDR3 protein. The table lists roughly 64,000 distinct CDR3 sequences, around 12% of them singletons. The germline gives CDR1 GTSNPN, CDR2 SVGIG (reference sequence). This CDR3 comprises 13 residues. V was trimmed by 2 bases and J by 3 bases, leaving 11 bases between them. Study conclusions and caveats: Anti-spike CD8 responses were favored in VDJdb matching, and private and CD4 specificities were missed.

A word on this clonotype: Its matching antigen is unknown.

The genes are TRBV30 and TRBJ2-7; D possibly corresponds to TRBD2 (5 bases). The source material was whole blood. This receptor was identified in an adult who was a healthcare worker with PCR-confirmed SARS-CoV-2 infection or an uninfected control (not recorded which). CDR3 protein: CAWSSGGGYEQYF. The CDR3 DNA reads TGTGCCTGGAGTTCAGGAGGAGGCTACGAGCAGTACTTC.